A single sample gave rise to the 16 T cell receptor beta chains below, sequenced in a study of blood T cell repertoires in COVID-19. Repertoires were generated with immunoSEQ multiplex PCR, while TCRdb's copy carries only in-frame clones and drops some. The sample includes 150,000 to 200,000 clones, about 89% of them seen just once. Material for sequencing was peripheral blood. All receptors come from a man in his forties with active or convalescent COVID-19.

This rearrangement joins TRBV7-9 to TRBJ2-7; D remains unclear. CDR1 and CDR2 from the germline V gene are SEHNR and FQNEAQ (reference sequence). The ends were cut back, 4 bases at V and 6 bases at J, with 7 bases in the middle. CDR3 length: 11 residues. The CDR3 DNA follows: TGTGCCAGCAGCTCAAACTCCGAGCAGTACTTC. Its translation: CASSSNSEQYF.

CDR3 region: CSVGQTRTDTQYF. DNA of the CDR3: TGCAGCGTTGGACAGACCCGCACAGATACGCAGTATTTT. The rearrangement joins TRBV29-1 to TRBJ2-3, with TRBD1 as a possible D gene (5 bases). V lost 4 bases and J lost 1, with 9 bases in between. The germline CDR1 and CDR2 sequences are SQVTM and ANQGSEA. This CDR3 region has 13 residues.

V is TRBV5-6 and J is TRBJ2-5, with 7 bases lining up with TRBD1. Germline V gene lookup returns CDR1 SGHDT and CDR2 YYEEEE. The CDR3 covers 14 residues. The V gene end was trimmed by 4 bases and the J gene end by 2 bases; junction bases not matched to a gene: 5. The CDR3 region is CASSVGTVQETQYF. CDR3 nucleotide sequence: TGTGCCAGCAGCGTCGGGACAGTTCAAGAGACCCAGTACTTC.

In regard to this clone: One end of the junction is discordant with germline, which a read error may explain. The CDR3 here is CASSIGDSLWNSPLHF. DNA for the CDR3: TGCGCCAGCAGCATAGGTGACAGTTTATGGAATTCACCCCTCCACTTC. The chain links TRBV5-1 to TRBJ1-6, with D possibly matching TRBD1 (5 bases). This CDR3 contains 16 residues. Germline values: CDR1 SGHRS, CDR2 YFSETQ.

This clone turned up a few times. The same CDR3 can be traced to other DNA sequences in this sample. The rearrangement links TRBV7-2 to TRBJ1-5; 7 bases map to TRBD1. Germline loops: CDR1 SGHTA, CDR2 FQGNSA. The ends lost 0 bases at V and 6 bases at J; junction bases unmatched: 5. CDR3 size: 15 residues. The CDR3 loop is CASSLAQGRGQPQHF. The CDR3 nucleotides read TGTGCCAGCAGCTTAGCACAGGGGCGGGGTCAGCCCCAGCATTTT.

Turning to this clone: Other nucleotide sequences from this sample produce the same CDR3. The rearrangement uses TRBV10-2 and TRBJ1-5, with D possibly TRBD1 on 5 matching bases. V was pared by 0 bases and J by 4 bases, with 7 bases between. The germline V gene has CDR1 WSHSY and CDR2 SAAADI. The CDR3 loop spans 14 amino acids. CDR3 nucleotides: TGCGCCAGCAGTGAGTCGGGGCTTAATCAGCCCCAGCATTTT. Translated: CASSESGLNQPQHF.

V is TRBV29-1 and J is TRBJ1-1; D unclear. V lost 7 bases to trimming and J lost 6 bases, with 24 bases between them. The CDR3 loop spans 15 amino acids. The germline V gene encodes CDR1 SQVTM and CDR2 ANQGSEA. This CDR3 is CSASGWVALGAEAFF. CDR3 nucleotides: TGCAGCGCCTCGGGGTGGGTGGCTCTCGGCGCTGAAGCTTTCTTT.

The chain employs TRBV19 and TRBJ2-1; 8 bases agree with TRBD2. The CDR3 spans 15 residues. The germline CDR1 and CDR2 sequences are LNHDA and SQIVND (reference sequence). V shed 6 bases, J shed 7 bases, and the junction held 11 bases outside the gene matches. The chain's CDR3 is CASSTGGAKGNEQFF. The CDR3 DNA reads as TGTGCCAGTAGCACCGGGGGGGCGAAGGGGAATGAGCAGTTCTTC.

J is TRBJ1-3 and V is TRBV4-1; tentative D call: TRBD1 (5 bases). V lost 2 bases to trimming and J lost 2 bases, with 19 bases between them. Germline V gene data show CDR1 as MGHRA and CDR2 as YSYEKL. The CDR3 covers 18 residues. CDR3 sequence reads: CASSQWSEFLGPGNTIYF. CDR3 bases: TGCGCCAGCAGCCAATGGAGTGAATTTCTGGGGCCTGGAAACACCATATATTTT.

The rearrangement joins TRBV7-8 to TRBJ2-7, with D unresolved. V lost 2 bases and J 4 bases, leaving 18 bases between the germline ends. The CDR3 loop spans 16 amino acids. Looked up from germline, CDR1 is SGHVS and CDR2 is FQNEAQ. CDR3 DNA sequence: TGTGCCAGCAGCTTATTATCCGGTAACGGTGATTACGAGCAGTACTTC. Amino acids: CASSLLSGNGDYEQYF.

The rearrangement joins TRBV5-1 to TRBJ1-1; D call uncertain. With 0 bases removed from V and 7 bases from J, the gap between germline ends came to 10 bases. This CDR3 contains 13 residues. Germline assignment: CDR1 SGHRS and CDR2 YFSETQ. CDR3 protein: CASSLGGGGEAFF. The CDR3 DNA reads as TGCGCCAGCAGCTTGGGGGGAGGCGGTGAAGCTTTCTTT. The full variable domain, with the rest looked up from reference TRBV5-1 and TRBJ1-1, is KAGVTQTPRYLIKTRGQQVTLSCSPISGHRSVSWYQQTPGQGLQFLFEYFSETQRNKGNFPGRFSGRQFSNSRSEMNVSTLELGDSALYLCASSLGGGGEAFFGQGTRLTVV.

The chain has TRBV2 and TRBJ2-2, with D unresolved. Trimming stripped 10 bases from V and 0 bases from J, with 12 bases between. The CDR3 consists of 14 residues. Germline V CDR1 and CDR2: SNHLY, FYNNEI. The CDR3 sequence is CATQLTPNTGELFF. In DNA, the CDR3 is TGTGCCACCCAACTCACGCCGAACACCGGGGAGCTGTTTTTT.

The V and J genes are TRBV30 and TRBJ1-1; no clear D. CDR3 length: 12 residues. CDR1 and CDR2 (germline): GTSNPN, SVGIG (reference sequence). Trimming shortened V by 4 bases and J by 1 base, and 7 bases separated the two germline ends. The CDR3 protein is CAWTDTNTEAFF. CDR3 in DNA: TGTGCCTGGACAGATACGAACACTGAAGCTTTCTTT.

The V call is TRBV7-3, the J call TRBJ2-5; unclear D gene. Germline loops: CDR1 SGHTA, CDR2 FQGTGA. V lost 0 bases to trimming and J lost 2 bases, with 4 bases between them. This CDR3 is built from 13 residues. The CDR3 is CASSLTRQETQYF. In DNA, the CDR3 is TGTGCCAGCAGCTTAACCAGACAAGAGACCCAGTACTTC.

The CDR3 nucleotides read TGTGCCAGCAGCCAACGACAGGGGAGCAATCAGCCCCAGCATTTT. The encoded protein is CASSQRQGSNQPQHF. This chain joins TRBV7-8 and TRBJ1-5, with TRBD1 matching 8 bases. CDR1 and CDR2 from the germline V gene are SGHVS and FQNEAQ. Unmatched junction bases numbered 4, after V lost 5 bases and J lost 1 base. The CDR3 has 15 amino acids.

This chain links TRBV19 with TRBJ1-5; D is possibly TRBD1 (5 bases). Germline V gives CDR1 LNHDA, CDR2 SQIVND (reference sequence). The CDR3 runs to 14 residues. Trimming left V 3 bases short and J 4 bases short, with 10 bases between. Here the CDR3 DNA reads TGTGCCAGTAGTATGAGTGCAGGGAATCAGCCCCAGCATTTT. As protein: CASSMSAGNQPQHF.